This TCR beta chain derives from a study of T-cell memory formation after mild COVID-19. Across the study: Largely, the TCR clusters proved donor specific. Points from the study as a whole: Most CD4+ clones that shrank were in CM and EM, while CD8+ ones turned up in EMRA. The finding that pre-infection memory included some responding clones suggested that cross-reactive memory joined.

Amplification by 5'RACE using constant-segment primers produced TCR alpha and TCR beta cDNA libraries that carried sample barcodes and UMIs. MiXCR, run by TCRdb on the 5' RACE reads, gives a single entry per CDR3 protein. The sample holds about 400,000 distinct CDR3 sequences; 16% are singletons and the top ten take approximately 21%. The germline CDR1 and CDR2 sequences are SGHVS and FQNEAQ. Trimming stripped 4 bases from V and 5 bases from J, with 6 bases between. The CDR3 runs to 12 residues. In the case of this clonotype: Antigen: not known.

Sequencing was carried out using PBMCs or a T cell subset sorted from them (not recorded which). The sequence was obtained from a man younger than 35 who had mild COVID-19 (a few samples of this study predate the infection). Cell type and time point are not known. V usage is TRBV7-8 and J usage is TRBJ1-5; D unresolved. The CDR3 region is CASSSSYQPQHF. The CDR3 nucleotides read TGTGCCAGCAGCTCTTCCTATCAGCCCCAGCATTTT.